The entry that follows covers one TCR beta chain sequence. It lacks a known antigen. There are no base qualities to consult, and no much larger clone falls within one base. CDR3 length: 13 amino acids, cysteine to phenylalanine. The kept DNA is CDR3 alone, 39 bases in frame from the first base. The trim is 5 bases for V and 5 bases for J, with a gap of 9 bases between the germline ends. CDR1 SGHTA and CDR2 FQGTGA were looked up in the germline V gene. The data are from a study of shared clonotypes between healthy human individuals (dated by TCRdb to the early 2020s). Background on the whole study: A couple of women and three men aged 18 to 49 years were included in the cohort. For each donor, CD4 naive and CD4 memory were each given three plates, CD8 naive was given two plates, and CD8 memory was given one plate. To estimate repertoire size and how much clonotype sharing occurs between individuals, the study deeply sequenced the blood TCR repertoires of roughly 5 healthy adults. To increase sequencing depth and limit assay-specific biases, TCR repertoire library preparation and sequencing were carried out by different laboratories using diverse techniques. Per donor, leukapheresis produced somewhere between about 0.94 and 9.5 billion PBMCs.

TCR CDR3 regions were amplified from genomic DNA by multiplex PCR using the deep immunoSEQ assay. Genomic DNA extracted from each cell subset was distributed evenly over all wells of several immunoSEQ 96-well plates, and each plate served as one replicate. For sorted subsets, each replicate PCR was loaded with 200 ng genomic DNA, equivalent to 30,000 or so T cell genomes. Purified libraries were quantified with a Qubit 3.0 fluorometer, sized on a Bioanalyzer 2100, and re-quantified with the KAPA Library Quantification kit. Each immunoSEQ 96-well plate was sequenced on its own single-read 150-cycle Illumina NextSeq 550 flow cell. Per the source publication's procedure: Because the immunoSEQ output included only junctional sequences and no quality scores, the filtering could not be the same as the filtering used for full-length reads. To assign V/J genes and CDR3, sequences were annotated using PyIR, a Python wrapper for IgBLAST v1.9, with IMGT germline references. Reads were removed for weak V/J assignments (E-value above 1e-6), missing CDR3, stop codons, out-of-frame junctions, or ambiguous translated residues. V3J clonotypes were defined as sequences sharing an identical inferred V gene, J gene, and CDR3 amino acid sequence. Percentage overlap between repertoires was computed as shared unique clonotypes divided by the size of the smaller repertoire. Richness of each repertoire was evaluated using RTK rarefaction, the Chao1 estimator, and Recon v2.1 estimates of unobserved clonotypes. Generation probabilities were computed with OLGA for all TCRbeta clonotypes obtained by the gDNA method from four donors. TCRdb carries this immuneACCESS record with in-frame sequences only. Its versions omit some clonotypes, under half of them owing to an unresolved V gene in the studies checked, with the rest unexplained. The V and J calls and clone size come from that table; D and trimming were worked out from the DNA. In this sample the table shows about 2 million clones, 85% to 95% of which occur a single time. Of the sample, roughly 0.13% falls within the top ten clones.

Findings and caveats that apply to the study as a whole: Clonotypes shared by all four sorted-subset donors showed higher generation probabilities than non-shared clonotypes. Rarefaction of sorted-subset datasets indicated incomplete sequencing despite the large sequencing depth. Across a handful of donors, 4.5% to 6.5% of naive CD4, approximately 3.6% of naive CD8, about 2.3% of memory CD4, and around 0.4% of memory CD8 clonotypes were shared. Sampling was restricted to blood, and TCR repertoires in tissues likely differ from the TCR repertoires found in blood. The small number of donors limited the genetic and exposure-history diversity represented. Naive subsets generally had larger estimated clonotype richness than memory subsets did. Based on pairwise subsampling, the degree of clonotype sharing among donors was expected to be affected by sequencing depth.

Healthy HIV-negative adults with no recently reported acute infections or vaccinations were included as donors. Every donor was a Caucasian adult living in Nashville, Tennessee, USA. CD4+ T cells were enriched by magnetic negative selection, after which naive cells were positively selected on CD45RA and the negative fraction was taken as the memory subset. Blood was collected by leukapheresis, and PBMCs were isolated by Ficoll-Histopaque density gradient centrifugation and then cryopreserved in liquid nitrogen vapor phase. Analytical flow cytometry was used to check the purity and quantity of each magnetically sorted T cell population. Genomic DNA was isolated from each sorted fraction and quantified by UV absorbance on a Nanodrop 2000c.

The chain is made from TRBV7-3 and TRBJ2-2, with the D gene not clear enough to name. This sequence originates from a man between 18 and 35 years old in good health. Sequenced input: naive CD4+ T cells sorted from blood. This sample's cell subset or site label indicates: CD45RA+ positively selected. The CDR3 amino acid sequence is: CASSPPQTGELFF. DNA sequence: TGTGCCAGCAGCCCGCCACAAACCGGGGAGCTGTTTTTT.